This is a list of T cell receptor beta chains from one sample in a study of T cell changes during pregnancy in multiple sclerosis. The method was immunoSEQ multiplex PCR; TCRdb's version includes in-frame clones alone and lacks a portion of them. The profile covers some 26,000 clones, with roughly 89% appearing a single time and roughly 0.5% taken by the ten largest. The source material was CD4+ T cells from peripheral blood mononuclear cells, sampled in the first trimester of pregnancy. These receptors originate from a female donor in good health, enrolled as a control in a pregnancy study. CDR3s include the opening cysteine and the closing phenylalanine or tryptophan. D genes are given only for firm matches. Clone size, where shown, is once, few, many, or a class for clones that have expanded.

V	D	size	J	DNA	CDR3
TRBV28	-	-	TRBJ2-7	TGTGCCAGCAGTACATCCGGGAGAATGGGACAGTACTTC	CASSTSGRMGQYF
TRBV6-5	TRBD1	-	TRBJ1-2	TGTGCCAGCAGAGCTAACAGGGGGATCGGTTATGGCTACACCTTC	CASRANRGIGYGYTF
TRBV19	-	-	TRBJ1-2	TGTGCCAGTCGTCAGGGTGACTATGGCTACACCTTC	CASRQGDYGYTF
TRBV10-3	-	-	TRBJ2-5	TGTGCCATCAGTGTGCAAGGGGGTCAGGAGACCCAGTACTTC	CAISVQGGQETQYF
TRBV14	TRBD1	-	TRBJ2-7	TGTGCCAGCAGCCAAGATCCGGGACAGGGGGCCTACGAGCAGTACTTC	CASSQDPGQGAYEQYF
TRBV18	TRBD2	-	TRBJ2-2	TGTGCCAGCTCACCACGGGGACTAGCGGAAGGAAACACCGGGGAGCTGTTTTTT	CASSPRGLAEGNTGELFF
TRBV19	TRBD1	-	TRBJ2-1	TGTGCCAGTAGGGGGCAGGGGGTGGGCAATGAGCAGTTCTTC	CASRGQGVGNEQFF
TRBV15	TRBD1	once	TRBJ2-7	TGTGCCACCAGCAGCCAACAGGGGGTCACCTACGAGCAGTACTTC	CATSSQQGVTYEQYF
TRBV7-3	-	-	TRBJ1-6	TGTGCCAGCAGCCCAGGGCTCAATTCACCCCTCCACTTT	CASSPGLNSPLHF
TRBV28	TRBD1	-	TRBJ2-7	TGTGCCAGCAGTTGGAGTTTCGAACAGGGGCTTTCCTACGAGCAGTACTTC	CASSWSFEQGLSYEQYF
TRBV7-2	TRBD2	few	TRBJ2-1	TGTGCCAGCAGCGGAAGCGGGATTTCCTACAATGAGCAGTTCTTC	CASSGSGISYNEQFF
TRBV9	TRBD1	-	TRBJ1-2	TGTGCCAGCAGCGCCTTTGACAGGGTGGGAAACTATGGCTACACCTTC	CASSAFDRVGNYGYTF
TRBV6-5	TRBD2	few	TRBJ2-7	TGTGCCAGCAGTTATATGACTAGCGGGAGTCCCTACGAGCAGTACTTC	CASSYMTSGSPYEQYF
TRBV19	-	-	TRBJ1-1	TGTGCCAGTATAGGACGGGGGGAAGCTTTCTTT	CASIGRGEAFF
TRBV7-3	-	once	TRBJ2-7	TGTGCCATCGTCATGCTGGAGGTCGACGAGCAGTACTTC	CAIVMLEVDEQYF
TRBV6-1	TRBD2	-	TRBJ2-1	TGTGCCAGCAGTCTAGCGGGGGGGCTCTACAATGAGCAGTTCTTC	CASSLAGGLYNEQFF
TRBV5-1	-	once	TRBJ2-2	TGCGCCAGCAGCTTGGACAGCACGAACACCGGGGAGCTGTTTTTT	CASSLDSTNTGELFF
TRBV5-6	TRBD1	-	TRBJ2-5	TGTGCCAGCAGCCAAGGACAGGGTGGGGAGACCCAGTACTTC	CASSQGQGGETQYF
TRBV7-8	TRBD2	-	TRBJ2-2	TGTGCCAGCAGCCCAAGAGCGGGAATCGGGGAGCTGTTTTTT	CASSPRAGIGELFF
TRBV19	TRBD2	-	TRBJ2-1	TGTGCCAGTAGCCCCGGTCTAGCGGGAGTTGAAGACTACAATGAGCAGTTCTTC	CASSPGLAGVEDYNEQFF
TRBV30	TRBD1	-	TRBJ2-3	TGTGCCTGGAGTGTGTTTCCGACAGGGCTAGGTAAAGATACGCAGTATTTT	CAWSVFPTGLGKDTQYF
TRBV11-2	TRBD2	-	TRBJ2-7	TGTGCCAGCAGCTTAGATGTAGCGGGGGGGCCCTACGAGCAGTACTTC	CASSLDVAGGPYEQYF
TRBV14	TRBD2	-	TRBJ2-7	TGTGCCAGCAGCCCTTACATCACTAGCGGCTACGAGCAGTACTTC	CASSPYITSGYEQYF
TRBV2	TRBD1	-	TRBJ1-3	TGTGCCAGCAGGGGCTCACAGGGGGCGGGTGGAAACACCATATATTTT	CASRGSQGAGGNTIYF
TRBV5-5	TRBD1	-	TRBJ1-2	TGTGCCAGCAGCTTGGGGGACAGGGTAGTTTATGGCTACACCTTC	CASSLGDRVVYGYTF
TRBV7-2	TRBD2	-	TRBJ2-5	TGTGCCAGCAGCGCTAATAGCGGGGGCCTAGAGACCCAGTACTTC	CASSANSGGLETQYF
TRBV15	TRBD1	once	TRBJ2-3	TGTGCCACCAACAGGGGCGGGAGCACAGATACGCAGTATTTT	CATNRGGSTDTQYF
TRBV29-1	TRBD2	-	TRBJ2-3	TGCAGCGCCGCACTAGCGGGAGCCACAGATACGCAGTATTTT	CSAALAGATDTQYF
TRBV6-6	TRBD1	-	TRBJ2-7	TGTGCCAGCAGCACAGGACAGGTCGGTAAGCAGTACTTC	CASSTGQVGKQYF
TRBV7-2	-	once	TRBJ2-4	TGTGCCAGCAGCCCGAGGACAGTTCGAAGTTCCATTCAGTACTTC	CASSPRTVRSSIQYF
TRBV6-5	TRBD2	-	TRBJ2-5	TGTGCCAGCAGTTACTCGTACGGCGGGGGAGAGACCCAGTACTTC	CASSYSYGGGETQYF
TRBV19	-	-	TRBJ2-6	TGTGCCAGTAGTATAGATCAGAGGGCCAACGTCCTGACTTTC	CASSIDQRANVLTF
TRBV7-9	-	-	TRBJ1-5	TGTGCCAGCAGCTTGGCCGGAGCCAATCAGCCCCAGCATTTT	CASSLAGANQPQHF
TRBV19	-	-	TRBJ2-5	TGTGCCAGTAGTATATCCTGGACCCGAAGGGAGGAGACCCAGTACTTC	CASSISWTRREETQYF
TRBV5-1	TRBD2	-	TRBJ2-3	TGCGCCAGCAGCTTGGCCCCCGCGGGGGGCACAGATACGCAGTATTTT	CASSLAPAGGTDTQYF
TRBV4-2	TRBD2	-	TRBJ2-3	TGTGCCAGCAGCAACAGCGGGAGTTCGGGAGATACGCAGTATTTT	CASSNSGSSGDTQYF
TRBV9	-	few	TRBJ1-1	TGTGCCAGCAGCGTACTAGGTCAGGGAAGCACTGAAGCTTTCTTT	CASSVLGQGSTEAFF
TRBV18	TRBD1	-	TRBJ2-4	TGTGCCAGCTCCCCCGGGACAGGAGGAAACATTCAGTACTTC	CASSPGTGGNIQYF
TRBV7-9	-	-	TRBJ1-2	TGTGCCAGCAGCTTAGCGGTAGGGGGCTATGGCTACACCTTC	CASSLAVGGYGYTF
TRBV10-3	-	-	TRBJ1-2	TGTGCCATCAGTGAGACCACGGCGGCGGGTGGCTACACCTTC	CAISETTAAGGYTF
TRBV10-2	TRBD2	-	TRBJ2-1	TGCGCCAGCAGTGACCCTAGCGGACCTTCCTACAATGAGCAGTTCTTC	CASSDPSGPSYNEQFF
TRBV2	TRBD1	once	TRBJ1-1	TGTGCCAGCTTACAGGGGAGGAACACTGAAGCTTTCTTT	CASLQGRNTEAFF
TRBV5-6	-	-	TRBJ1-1	TGTGCCAGCAGCCCCCTAGGGGGCACTGAAGCTTTCTTT	CASSPLGGTEAFF
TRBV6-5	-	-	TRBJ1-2	TGTGCCAGCAGTCCGGACACCAGTTATGGCTACACCTTC	CASSPDTSYGYTF
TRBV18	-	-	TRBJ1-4	TGTGCCAGCTCACCACGGTCGGCGGCTAATGAAAAACTGTTTTTT	CASSPRSAANEKLFF
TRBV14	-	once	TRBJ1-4	TGTGCCAGCAGCCAAGAGGTCGGTAATGAAAAACTGTTTTTT	CASSQEVGNEKLFF